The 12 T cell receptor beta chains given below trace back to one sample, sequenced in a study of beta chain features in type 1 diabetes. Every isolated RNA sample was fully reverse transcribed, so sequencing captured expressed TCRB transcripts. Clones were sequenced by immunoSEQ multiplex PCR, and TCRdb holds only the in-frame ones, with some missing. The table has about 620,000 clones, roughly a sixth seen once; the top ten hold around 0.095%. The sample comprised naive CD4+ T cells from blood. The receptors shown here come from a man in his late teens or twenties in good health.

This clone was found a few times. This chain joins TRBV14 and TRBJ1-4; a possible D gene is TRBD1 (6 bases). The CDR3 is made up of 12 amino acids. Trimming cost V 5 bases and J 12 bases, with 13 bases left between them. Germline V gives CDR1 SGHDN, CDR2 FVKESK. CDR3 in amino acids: CASSKTGPELFF. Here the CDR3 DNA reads TGTGCCAGCAGCAAAACAGGGCCAGAACTGTTTTTT.

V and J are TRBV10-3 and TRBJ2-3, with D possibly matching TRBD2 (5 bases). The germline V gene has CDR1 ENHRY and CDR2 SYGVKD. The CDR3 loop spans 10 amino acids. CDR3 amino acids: CAQPGDTQYF. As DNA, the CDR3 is TGTGCGCAACCGGGGGATACGCAGTATTTT.

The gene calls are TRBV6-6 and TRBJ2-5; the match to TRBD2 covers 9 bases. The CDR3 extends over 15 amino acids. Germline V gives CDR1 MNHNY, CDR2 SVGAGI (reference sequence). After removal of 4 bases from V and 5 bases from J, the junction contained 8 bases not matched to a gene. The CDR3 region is CASSLAGLAFETQYF. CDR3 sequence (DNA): TGTGCCAGCAGTTTGGCGGGACTAGCTTTTGAGACCCAGTACTTC.

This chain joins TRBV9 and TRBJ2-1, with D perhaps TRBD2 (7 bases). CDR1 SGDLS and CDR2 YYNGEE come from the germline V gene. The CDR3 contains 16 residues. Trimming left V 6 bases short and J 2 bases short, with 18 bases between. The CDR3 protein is CASTTTPGGAYNEQFF. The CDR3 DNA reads TGTGCCAGCACCACTACACCGGGGGGCGCCTACAATGAGCAGTTCTTC.

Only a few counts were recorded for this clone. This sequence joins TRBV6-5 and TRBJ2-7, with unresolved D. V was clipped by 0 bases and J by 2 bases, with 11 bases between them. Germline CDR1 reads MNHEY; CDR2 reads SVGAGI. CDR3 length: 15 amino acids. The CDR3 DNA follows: TGTGCCAGCAGTTACTCAGGCCCTTACCCCTACGAGCAGTACTTC. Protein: CASSYSGPYPYEQYF.

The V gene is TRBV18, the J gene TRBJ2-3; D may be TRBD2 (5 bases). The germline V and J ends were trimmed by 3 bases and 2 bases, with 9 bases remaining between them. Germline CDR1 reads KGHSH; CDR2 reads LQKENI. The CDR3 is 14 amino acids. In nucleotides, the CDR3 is TGTGCCAGCTCACCTACTAGGAACACAGATACGCAGTATTTT. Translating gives CASSPTRNTDTQYF. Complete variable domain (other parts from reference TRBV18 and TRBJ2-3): NAGVMQNPRHLVRRRGQEARLRCSPMKGHSHVYWYRQLPEEGLKFMVYLQKENIIDESGMPKERFSAEFPKEGPSILRIQQVVRGDSAAYFCASSPTRNTDTQYFGPGTRLTVL.

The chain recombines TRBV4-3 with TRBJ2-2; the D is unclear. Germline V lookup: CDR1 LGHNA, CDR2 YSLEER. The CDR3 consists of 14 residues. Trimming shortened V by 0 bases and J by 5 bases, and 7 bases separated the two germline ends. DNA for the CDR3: TGCGCCAGCAGCCAAGAGCCGGCGACCGGGGAGCTGTTTTTT. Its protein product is CASSQEPATGELFF.

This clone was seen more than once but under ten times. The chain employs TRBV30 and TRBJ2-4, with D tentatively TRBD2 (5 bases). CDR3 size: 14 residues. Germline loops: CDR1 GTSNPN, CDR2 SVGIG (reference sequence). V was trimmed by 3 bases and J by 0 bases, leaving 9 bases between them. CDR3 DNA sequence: TGTGCCTGGAGAGCGGATCTAGCCAAAAACATTCAGTACTTC. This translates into CAWRADLAKNIQYF.

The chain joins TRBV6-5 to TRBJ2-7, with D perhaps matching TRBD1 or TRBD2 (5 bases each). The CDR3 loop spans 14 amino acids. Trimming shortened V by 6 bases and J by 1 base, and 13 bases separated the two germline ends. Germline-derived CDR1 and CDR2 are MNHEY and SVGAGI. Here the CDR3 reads CASSAWDQSYEQYF. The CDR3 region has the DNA TGTGCCAGCAGCGCCTGGGACCAATCCTACGAGCAGTACTTC.

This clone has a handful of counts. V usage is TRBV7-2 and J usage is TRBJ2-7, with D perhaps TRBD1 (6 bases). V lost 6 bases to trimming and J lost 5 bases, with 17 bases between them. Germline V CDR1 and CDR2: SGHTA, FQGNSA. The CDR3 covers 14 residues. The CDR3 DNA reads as TGTGCCAGCAGATCACAGGGACCGCCTAACGAGCAGTACTTC. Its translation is CASRSQGPPNEQYF.

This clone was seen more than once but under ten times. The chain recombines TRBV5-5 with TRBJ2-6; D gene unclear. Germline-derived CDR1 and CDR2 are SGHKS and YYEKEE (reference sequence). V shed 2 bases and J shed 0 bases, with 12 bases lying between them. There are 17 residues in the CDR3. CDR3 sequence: CASSLSYSNSGANVLTF. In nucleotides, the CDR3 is TGTGCCAGCAGCTTAAGTTACAGTAACTCTGGGGCCAACGTCCTGACTTTC.

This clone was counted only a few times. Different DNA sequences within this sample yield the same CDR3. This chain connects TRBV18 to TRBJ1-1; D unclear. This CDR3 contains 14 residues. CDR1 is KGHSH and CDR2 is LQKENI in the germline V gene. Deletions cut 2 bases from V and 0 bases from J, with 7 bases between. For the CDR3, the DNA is TGTGCCAGCTCACCATTACAGATGAACACTGAAGCTTTCTTT. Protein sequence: CASSPLQMNTEAFF.